This T cell receptor beta chain originates from a study of blood T cell repertoires in COVID-19. Study overall: Samples taken during acute and convalescent COVID-19 were collected in the United States, Italy and Spain. Sources were T cells, B-cell-depleted T cells, or PBMCs; the material itself was cDNA or gDNA.

CDR3 length equals 11 residues. The germline gives CDR1 LNHDA, CDR2 SQIVND (reference sequence). The germline V and J ends were trimmed by 6 bases and 9 bases, with 9 bases remaining between them. Authors' data handling: For nucleated cells, counts were estimated from reference gene primer amplification. Method: immunoSEQ multiplex PCR; TCRdb's copy keeps in-frame clones and lacks some. V and J calls and clone size are copied from that table; D and trimming were computed from the DNA. Among about 120,000 clones, around 90% were seen once, and the ten largest hold about 7.7%. Sequenced input: peripheral blood. The sequence was obtained from a human donor in a cohort sampled during active COVID-19. This rearrangement joins TRBV19 to TRBJ2-1, with a tentative D call TRBD2 (5 bases). In DNA, the CDR3 is TGTGCCAGTAGGAGGGCGGGTGAGCAGTTCTTC. This translates into CASRRAGEQFF.